The present T cell receptor beta chain was sequenced within a study of Ad26.COV2.S vaccination and SARS-CoV-2 variants. Looking at the study overall: Enrolled in COV1001, the donor was in the Ad26.COV2.S trial arm, which received the vaccine.

CDR3 length equals 12 residues. Trimming left V 7 bases short and J 8 bases short, with 14 bases between. Method: immunoSEQ multiplex PCR; TCRdb's copy keeps in-frame clones and lacks some. Of about 480,000 clones listed, around nine tenths are singletons. As for treatment: roughly 18 received Ad26.COV2.S at low or high dose, single or two shots; about 5 received placebo; per-sample allocation not given. Sample collection was performed on day 63 after the first vaccine or placebo injection. This sample comprised peripheral blood, obtained in a trial of Ad26.COV2.S vaccine versus placebo. V and J are TRBV12-3 or TRBV12-4 and TRBJ1-2; maybe TRBD1 (5 bases). This receptor was identified in a person aged 18-60 years who received the Ad26.COV2.S COVID-19 vaccine or a placebo. The CDR3 sequence is CASTLSGVGYTF. The DNA of the CDR3 is TGTGCCAGCACCCTGTCGGGGGTAGGCTACACCTTC.